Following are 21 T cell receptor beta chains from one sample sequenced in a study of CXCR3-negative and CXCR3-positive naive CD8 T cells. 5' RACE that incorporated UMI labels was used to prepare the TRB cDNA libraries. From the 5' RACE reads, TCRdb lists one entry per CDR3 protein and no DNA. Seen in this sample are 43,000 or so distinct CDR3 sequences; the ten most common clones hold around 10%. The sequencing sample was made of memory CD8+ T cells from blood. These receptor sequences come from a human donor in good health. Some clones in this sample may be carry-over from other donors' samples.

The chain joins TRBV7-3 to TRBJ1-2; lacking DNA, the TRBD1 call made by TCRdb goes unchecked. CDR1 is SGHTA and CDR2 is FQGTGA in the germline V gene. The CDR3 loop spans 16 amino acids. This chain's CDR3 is CASSPLARGGLDGYTF.

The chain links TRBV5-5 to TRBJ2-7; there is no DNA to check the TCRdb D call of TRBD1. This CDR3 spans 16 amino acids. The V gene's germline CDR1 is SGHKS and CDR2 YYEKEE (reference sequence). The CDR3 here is CASSTAGTGSTYEQYF.

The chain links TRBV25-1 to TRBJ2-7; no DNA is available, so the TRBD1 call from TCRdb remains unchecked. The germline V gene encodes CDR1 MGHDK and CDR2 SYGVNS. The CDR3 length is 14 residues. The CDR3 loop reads CASSGVPGSYEQYF.

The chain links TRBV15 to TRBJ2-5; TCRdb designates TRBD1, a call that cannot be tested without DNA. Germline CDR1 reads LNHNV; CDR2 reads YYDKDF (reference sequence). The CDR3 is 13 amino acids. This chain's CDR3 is CATSRIPGETQYF.

CDR3 residues: CSARGSVDYEQYF. The V call is TRBV20-1, the J call TRBJ2-7. Looked up from germline, CDR1 is DFQATT and CDR2 is SNEGSKA (reference sequence). The CDR3 loop spans 13 amino acids.

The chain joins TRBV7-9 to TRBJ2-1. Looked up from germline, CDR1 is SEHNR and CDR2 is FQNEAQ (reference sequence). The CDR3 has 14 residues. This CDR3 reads CASSLGTTDNEQFF.

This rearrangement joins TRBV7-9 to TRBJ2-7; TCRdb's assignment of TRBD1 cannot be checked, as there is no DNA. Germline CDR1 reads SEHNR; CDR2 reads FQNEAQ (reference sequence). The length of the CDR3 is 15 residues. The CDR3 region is CASSFFLPGGREQYF.

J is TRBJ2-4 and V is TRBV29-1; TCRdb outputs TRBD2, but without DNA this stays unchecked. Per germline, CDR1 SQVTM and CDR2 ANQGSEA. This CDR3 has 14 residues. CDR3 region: CSVIPQGLGKIQYF. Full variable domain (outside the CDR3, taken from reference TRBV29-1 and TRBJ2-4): SAVISQKPSRDICQRGTSLTIQCQVDSQVTMMFWYRQQPGQSLTLIATANQGSEATYESGFVIDKFPISRPNLTFSTLTVSNMSPEDSSIYLCSVIPQGLGKIQYFGAGTRLSVL.

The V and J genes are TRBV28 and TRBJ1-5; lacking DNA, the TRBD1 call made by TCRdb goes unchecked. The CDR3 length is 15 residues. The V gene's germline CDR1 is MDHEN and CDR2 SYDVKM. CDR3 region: CASSLRGYSNQPQHF.

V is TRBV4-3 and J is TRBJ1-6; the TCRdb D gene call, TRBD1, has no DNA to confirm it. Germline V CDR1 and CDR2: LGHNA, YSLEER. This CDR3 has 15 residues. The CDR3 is CASSQDRQGNSPLHF.

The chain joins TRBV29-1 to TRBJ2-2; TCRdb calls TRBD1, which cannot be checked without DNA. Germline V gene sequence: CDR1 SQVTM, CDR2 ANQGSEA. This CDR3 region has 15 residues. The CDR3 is CSVERQGDNTGELFF.

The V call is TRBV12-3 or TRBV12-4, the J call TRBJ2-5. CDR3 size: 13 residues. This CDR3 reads CASMRRRQETQYF.

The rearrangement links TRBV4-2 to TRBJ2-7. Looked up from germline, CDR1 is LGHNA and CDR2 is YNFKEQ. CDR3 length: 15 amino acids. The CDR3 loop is CASSQDGHRAYEQYF.

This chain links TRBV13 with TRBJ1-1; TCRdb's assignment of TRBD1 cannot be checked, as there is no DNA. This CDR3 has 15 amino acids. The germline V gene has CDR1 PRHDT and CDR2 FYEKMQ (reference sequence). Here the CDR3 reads CASTSSGAGDTEAFF.

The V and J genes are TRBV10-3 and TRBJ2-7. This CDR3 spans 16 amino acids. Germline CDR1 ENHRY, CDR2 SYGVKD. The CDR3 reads CAISGSVEIISYEQYF.

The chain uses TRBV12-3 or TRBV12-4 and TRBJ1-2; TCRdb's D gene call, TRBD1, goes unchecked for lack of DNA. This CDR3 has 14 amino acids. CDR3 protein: CASSTRTGNYGYTF.

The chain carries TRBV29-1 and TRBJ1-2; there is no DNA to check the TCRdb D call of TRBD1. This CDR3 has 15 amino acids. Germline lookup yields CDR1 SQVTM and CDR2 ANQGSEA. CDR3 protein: CSVDPETQGNGGYTF.

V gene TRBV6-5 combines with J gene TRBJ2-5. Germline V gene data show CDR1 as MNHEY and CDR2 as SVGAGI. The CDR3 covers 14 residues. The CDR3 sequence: CASSYTRYQETQYF.

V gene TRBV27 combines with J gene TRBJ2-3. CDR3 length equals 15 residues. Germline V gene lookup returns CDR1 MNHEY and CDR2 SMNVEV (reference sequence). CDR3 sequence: CASSFWRASTDTQYF.

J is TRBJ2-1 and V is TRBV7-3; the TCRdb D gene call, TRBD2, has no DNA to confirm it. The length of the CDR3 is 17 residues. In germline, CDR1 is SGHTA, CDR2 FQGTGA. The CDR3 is CASSLYKRAQGYNEQFF.

Here the CDR3 reads CASSLRGGELFF. The chain couples TRBV7-9 to TRBJ2-2; TCRdb's assignment of TRBD1 cannot be checked, as there is no DNA. The germline V gene has CDR1 SEHNR and CDR2 FQNEAQ (reference sequence). The length of the CDR3 is 12 residues.